These 7 T cell receptor beta chains originate from one sample sequenced in a study of blood T cells in healthy people across ages (dated by TCRdb to between 2015 and 2016). Receptor libraries were prepared by 5' RACE. TCRdb names Illumina HiSeq 2500 as the instrument used. A second PCR of about 6 to 11 cycles was performed with a sample-barcoded 5' primer and a J-beta primer mix. TCRdb applied fastp at Q25 and MiXCR to the public reads, then kept only in-frame beta chains. Merged by CDR3 protein, the rows form single entries marked with the most common genes and DNA. The sample yields more than 800,000 distinct CDR3 sequences; around 28% were counted once. The top ten hold 17% of the sample. Specimen: blood. The receptors were gathered from a woman over 75 in good health.

The rearrangement uses TRBV6-2 or TRBV6-3 and TRBJ2-5; 10 bases align to TRBD2. This CDR3 comprises 16 residues. V was pared by 2 bases and J by 1 base, with 4 bases of the junction left unmatched. Germline values: CDR1 MNHEY, CDR2 SVGEGT. CDR3 loop: CASSYGSGGAQETQYF. The DNA for the CDR3 is TGTGCCAGCAGTTACGGGAGCGGGGGGGCCCAAGAGACCCAGTACTTC.

Many counts were recorded for this clonotype. The chain links TRBV24-1 to TRBJ1-2; TRBD1 might be the D (6 bases). The germline gives CDR1 KGHDR, CDR2 SFDVKD. The CDR3 loop spans 16 amino acids. Between the trimmed V and J ends, which lost 2 bases and 5 bases, there was a span of 17 bases. This CDR3 reads CATSDSRGQGLYGYTF. DNA of the CDR3: TGTGCCACCAGTGATTCCAGGGGCCAAGGACTATATGGCTACACCTTC.

This clonotype was counted only a few times. V usage is TRBV18 and J usage is TRBJ2-7, with D tentatively TRBD1 or TRBD2 (5 bases each). Trimming left V 3 bases short and J 3 bases short, with 18 bases between. The CDR3 is 16 residues long. From germline, CDR1 is KGHSH and CDR2 LQKENI. The CDR3 reads CASSPGRVSGNYEQYF. CDR3 in DNA: TGTGCCAGCTCACCGGGGCGGGTATCGGGAAACTACGAGCAGTACTTC.

This clonotype was observed a handful of times. A much larger clone is a single base away; this may be a read error. V gene TRBV7-2 combines with J gene TRBJ2-5, with D possibly being TRBD2 (6 bases). V lost 5 bases, J lost 7 bases, and 14 bases lay in between. CDR3 length: 13 amino acids. Germline V gene lookup returns CDR1 SGHTA and CDR2 FQGNSA. The CDR3 DNA is TGTGCCAGCAGCCCTAGGACGGAGGGGACCCAGTACTTC. This gives the protein CASSPRTEGTQYF.

The V call is TRBV20-1, the J call TRBJ2-7, with D possibly TRBD2 on 6 matching bases. The V gene's germline CDR1 is DFQATT and CDR2 SNEGSKA (reference sequence). V gave up 1 base and J gave up 3 bases, with 19 bases separating them. The CDR3 is 16 residues long. The CDR3 spells CSARARRESGGYEQYF. The DNA for the CDR3 is TGCAGTGCTAGAGCCCGGCGGGAATCCGGTGGCTACGAGCAGTACTTC.

The CDR3 region has the DNA TGCAGTGCGGCCGTAGCGGGAGGAGGAACAGATACGCAGTATTTT. It yields the protein CSAAVAGGGTDTQYF. This sequence joins TRBV20-1 and TRBJ2-3; 10 nucleotides align to TRBD2. Per the germline V gene, CDR1 is DFQATT and CDR2 is SNEGSKA (reference sequence). J gave up 3 bases and V 6 bases, and 9 bases lay outside the gene matches. The CDR3 has 15 residues.

The chain has TRBV28 and TRBJ2-1, with TRBD2 identical over 13 bases. The CDR3 covers 16 residues. The V gene end was trimmed by 3 bases and the J gene end by 7 bases; junction bases not matched to a gene: 6. Germline CDR1 is MDHEN and CDR2 is SYDVKM. The CDR3 coding sequence is TGTGCCAGCAGTTTGACCGGACTAGCGGGAGTTAATGAGCAGTTCTTC. Its translation is CASSLTGLAGVNEQFF.